This section outlines one TCR beta chain sequence together with its context. Its antigen is as yet unknown. Deep sequencing aimed at 1 in 200,000 to 1 in 1 million T cells' resolution. The data were produced by immunoSEQ multiplex PCR, yet TCRdb's version contains in-frame clones alone and is incomplete. The sample shows 270,000 or so clones, 70% to 80% of them seen only once. Germline CDR1 MNHEY, CDR2 SMNVEV (reference sequence). CDR3 length: 13 residues. V was pared by 2 bases and J by 6 bases, with 1 base of the junction left unmatched. This sample is part of a study of cytotoxic CD8 clonotypes in ibrutinib-treated CLL. Roughly 2.1 micrograms of genomic DNA came from cryopreserved PBMCs for TCR beta libraries. Notes on the study in general: Pretreatment clonality was elevated relative to age-matched healthy donors and paralleled circulating CD8+ T-cell counts.

This chain joins TRBV27 and TRBJ1-2, with 9 bases aligning to TRBD1. The source is a human donor with chronic lymphocytic leukemia. Sample: PBMCs, taken at disease progression, from a patient treated with ibrutinib. The chain's CDR3 is CASSLGQGNGYTF. CDR3 coding DNA: TGTGCCAGCAGTTTAGGACAGGGGAATGGCTACACCTTC.